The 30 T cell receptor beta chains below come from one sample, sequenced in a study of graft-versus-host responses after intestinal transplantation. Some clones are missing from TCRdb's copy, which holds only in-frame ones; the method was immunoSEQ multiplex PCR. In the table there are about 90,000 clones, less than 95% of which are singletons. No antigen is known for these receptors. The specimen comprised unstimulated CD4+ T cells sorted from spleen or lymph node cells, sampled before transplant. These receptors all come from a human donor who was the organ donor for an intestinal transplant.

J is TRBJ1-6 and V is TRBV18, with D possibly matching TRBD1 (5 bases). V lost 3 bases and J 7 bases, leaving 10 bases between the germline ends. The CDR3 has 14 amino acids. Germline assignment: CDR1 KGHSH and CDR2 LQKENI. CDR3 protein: CASSPGLINSPLHF. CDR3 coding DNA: TGTGCCAGCTCACCGGGGCTAATAAATTCACCCCTCCACTTT.

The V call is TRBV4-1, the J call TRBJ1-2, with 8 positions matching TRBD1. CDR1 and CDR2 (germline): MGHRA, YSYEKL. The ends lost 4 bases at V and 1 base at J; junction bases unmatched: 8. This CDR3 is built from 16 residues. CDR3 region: CASSLGLTGGNYGYTF. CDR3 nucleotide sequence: TGCGCCAGCAGCCTTGGACTAACAGGGGGTAACTATGGCTACACCTTC.

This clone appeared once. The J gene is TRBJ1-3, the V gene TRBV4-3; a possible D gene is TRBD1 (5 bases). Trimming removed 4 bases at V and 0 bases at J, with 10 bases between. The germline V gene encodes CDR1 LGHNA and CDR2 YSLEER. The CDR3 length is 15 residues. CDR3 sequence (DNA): TGCGCCAGCAGCCGAACAGGATCCTCTGGAAACACCATATATTTT. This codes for CASSRTGSSGNTIYF.

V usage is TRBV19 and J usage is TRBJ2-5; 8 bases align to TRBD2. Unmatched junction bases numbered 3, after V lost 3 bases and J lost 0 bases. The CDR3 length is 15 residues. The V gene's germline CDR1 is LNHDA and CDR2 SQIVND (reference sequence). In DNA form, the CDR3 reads TGTGCCAGTAGTATTAGGCGGGGGGACCAAGAGACCCAGTACTTC. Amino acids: CASSIRRGDQETQYF. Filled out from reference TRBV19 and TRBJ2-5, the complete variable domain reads DGGITQSPKYLFRKEGQNVTLSCEQNLNHDAMYWYRQDPGQGLRLIYYSQIVNDFQKGDIAEGYSVSREKKESFPLTVTSAQKNPTAFYLCASSIRRGDQETQYFGPGTRLLVL.

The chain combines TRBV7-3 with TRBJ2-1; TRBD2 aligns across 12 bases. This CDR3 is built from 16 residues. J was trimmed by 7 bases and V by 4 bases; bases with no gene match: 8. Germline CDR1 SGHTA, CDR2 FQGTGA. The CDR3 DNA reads TGTGCCAGCAGCTCGACCGGGACTAGCGGGCGGAATGAGCAGTTCTTC. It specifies CASSSTGTSGRNEQFF.

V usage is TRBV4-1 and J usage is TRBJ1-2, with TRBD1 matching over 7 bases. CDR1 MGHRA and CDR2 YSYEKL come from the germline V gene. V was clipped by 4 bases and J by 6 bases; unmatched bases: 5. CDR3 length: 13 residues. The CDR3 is CASSRPQGNGYTF. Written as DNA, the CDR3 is TGCGCCAGCAGCCGCCCACAGGGGAATGGCTACACCTTC.

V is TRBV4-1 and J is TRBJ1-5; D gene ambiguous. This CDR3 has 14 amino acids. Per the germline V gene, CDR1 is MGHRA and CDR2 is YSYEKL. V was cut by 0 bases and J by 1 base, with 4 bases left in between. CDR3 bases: TGCGCCAGCAGCCAAGATATCAGCAATCAGCCCCAGCATTTT. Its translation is CASSQDISNQPQHF.

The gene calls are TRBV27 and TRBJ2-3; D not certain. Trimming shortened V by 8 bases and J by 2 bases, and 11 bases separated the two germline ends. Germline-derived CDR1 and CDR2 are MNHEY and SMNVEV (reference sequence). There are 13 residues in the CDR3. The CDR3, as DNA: TGTGCCAGCTCGTACGGTTACACAGATACGCAGTATTTT. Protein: CASSYGYTDTQYF.

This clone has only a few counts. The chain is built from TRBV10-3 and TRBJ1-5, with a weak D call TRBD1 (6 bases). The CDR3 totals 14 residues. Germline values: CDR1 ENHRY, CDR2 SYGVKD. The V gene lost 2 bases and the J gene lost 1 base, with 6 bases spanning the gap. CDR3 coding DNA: TGTGCCATCAGTGAGCAGGGGAGCAATCAGCCCCAGCATTTT. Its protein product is CAISEQGSNQPQHF.

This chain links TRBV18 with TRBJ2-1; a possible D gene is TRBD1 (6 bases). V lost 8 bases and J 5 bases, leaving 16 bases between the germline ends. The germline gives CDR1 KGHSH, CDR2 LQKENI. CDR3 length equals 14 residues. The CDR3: CASDQGTVNNEQFF. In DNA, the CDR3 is TGTGCCAGCGATCAGGGGACGGTCAACAATGAGCAGTTCTTC. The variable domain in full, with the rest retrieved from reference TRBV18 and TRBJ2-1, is NAGVMQNPRHLVRRRGQEARLRCSPMKGHSHVYWYRQLPEEGLKFMVYLQKENIIDESGMPKERFSAEFPKEGPSILRIQQVVRGDSAAYFCASDQGTVNNEQFFGPGTRLTVL.

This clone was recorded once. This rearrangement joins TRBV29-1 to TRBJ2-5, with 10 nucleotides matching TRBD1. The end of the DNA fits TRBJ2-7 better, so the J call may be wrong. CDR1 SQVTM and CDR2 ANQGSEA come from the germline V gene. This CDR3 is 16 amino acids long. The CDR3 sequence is CSVEDRGTGVPYEQYF. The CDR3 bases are TGCAGCGTTGAAGATCGAGGGACAGGGGTTCCCTACGAGCAGTACTTC.

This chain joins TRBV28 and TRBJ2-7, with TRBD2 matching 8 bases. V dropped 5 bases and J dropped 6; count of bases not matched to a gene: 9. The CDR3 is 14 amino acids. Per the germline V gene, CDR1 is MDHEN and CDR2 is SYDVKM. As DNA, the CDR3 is TGTGCCAGCAGTCTCGGGGGGGTCCCACGCGAGCAGTACTTC. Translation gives CASSLGGVPREQYF. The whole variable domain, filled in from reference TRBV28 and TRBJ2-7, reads DVKVTQSSRYLVKRTGEKVFLECVQDMDHENMFWYRQDPGLGLRLIYFSYDVKMKEKGDIPEGYSVSREKKERFSLILESASTNQTSMYLCASSLGGVPREQYFGPGTRLTVT.

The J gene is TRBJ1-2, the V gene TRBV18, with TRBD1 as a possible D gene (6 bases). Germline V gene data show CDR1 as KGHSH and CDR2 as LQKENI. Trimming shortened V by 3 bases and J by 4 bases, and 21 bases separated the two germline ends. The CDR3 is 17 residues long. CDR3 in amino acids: CASSPSASRGKGYGYTF. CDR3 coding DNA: TGTGCCAGCTCACCCTCGGCATCAAGGGGGAAAGGCTATGGCTACACCTTC.

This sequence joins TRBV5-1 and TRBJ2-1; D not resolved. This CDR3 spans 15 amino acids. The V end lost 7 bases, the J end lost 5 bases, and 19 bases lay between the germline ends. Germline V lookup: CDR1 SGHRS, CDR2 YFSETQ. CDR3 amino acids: CASSTALSRDNEQFF. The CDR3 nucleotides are TGCGCCAGCTCGACGGCCCTTTCAAGGGACAATGAGCAGTTCTTC.

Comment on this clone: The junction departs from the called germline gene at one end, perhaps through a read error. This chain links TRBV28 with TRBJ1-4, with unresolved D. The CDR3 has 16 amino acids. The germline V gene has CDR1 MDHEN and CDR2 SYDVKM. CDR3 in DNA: TGTGCCAGCAGTTTTTCCCCGGCAGCAAATAATGAAAAACCGTTTTTT. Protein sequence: CASSFSPAANNEKPFF.

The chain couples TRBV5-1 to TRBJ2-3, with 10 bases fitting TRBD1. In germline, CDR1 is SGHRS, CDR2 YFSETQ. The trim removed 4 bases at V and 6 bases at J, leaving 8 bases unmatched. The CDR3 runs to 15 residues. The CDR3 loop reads CASSPAGQGIDTQYF. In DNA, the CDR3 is TGCGCCAGCAGCCCGGCGGGACAGGGGATCGATACGCAGTATTTT.

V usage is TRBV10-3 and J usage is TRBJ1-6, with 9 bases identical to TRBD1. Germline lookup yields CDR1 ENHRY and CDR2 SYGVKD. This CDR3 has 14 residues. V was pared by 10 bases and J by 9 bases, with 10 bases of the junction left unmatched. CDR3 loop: CATQGQGKGSPLHF. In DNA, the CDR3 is TGTGCCACCCAGGGACAGGGAAAAGGTTCACCCCTCCACTTT.

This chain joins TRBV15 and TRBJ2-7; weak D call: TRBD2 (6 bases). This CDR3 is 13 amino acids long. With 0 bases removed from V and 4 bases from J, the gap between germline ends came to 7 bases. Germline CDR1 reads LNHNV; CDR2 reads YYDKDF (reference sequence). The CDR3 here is CATSRDRGYEQYF. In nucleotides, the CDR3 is TGTGCCACCAGCAGAGATCGGGGGTACGAGCAGTACTTC.

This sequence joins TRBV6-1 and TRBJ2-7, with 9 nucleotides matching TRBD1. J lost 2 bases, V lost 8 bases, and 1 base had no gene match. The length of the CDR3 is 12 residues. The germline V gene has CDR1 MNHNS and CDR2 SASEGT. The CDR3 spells CASGDRAYEQYF. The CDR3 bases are TGTGCCAGCGGGGACAGGGCCTACGAGCAGTACTTC.

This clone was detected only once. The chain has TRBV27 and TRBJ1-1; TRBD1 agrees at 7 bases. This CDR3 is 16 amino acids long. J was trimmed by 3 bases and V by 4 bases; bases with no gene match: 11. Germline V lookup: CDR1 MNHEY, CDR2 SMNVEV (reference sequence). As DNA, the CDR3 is TGTGCCAGCAGTTCAGACCGCCAGGGGGGGGACACTGAAGCTTTCTTT. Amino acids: CASSSDRQGGDTEAFF.

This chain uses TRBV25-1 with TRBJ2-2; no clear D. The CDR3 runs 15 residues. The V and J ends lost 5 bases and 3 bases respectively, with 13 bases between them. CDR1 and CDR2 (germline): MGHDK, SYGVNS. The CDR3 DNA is TGTGCCAGCAGTTCTTGGGATCGGGACACCGGGGAGCTGTTTTTT. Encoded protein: CASSSWDRDTGELFF. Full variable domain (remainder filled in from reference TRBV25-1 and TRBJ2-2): EADIYQTPRYLVIGTGKKITLECSQTMGHDKMYWYQQDPGMELHLIHYSYGVNSTEKGDLSSESTVSRIRTEHFPLTLESARPSHTSQYLCASSSWDRDTGELFFGEGSRLTVL.

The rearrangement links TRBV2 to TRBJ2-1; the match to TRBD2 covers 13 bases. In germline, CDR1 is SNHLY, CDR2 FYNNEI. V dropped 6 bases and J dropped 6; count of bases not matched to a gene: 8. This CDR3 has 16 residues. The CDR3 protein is CASSQQGLAGANEQFF. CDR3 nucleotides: TGTGCCAGCAGCCAACAAGGACTAGCGGGGGCCAATGAGCAGTTCTTC.

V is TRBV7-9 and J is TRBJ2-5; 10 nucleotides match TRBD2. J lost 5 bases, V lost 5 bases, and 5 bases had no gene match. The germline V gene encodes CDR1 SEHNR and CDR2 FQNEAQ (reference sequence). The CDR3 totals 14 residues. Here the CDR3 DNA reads TGTGCCAGCAGCCCAGCGGGGGGGCGGGAGACCCAGTACTTC. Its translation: CASSPAGGRETQYF.

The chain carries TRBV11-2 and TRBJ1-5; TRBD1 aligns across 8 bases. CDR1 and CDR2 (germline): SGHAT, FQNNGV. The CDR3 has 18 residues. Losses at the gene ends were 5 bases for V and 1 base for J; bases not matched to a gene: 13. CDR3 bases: TGTGCCAGCAGCAAGGGGACAGGCGACGTGGCAAGCAATCAGCCCCAGCATTTT. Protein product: CASSKGTGDVASNQPQHF.

The CDR3, as DNA: TGTGCCATCAGTTCGACTCATCCGAGCCCATCCGCTAACTATGGCTACACCTTC. This sequence encodes CAISSTHPSPSANYGYTF. V is TRBV10-3 and J is TRBJ1-2; no definite D call. This CDR3 comprises 18 residues. The germline CDR1 and CDR2 sequences are ENHRY and SYGVKD. Trimming left V 5 bases short and J 0 bases short, with 22 bases between.

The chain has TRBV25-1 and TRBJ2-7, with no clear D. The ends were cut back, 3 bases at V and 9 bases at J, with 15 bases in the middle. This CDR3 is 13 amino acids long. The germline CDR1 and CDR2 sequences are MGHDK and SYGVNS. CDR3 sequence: CASSDPSGPSQYF. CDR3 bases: TGTGCCAGCAGTGATCCGTCCGGACCGTCGCAGTACTTC.

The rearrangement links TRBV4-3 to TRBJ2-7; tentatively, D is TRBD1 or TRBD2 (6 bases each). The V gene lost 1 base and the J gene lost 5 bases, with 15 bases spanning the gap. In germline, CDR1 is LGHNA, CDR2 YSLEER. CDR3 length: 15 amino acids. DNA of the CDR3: TGCGCCAGCAGCCAAGTAGGGGGGAAGGGCCACGAGCAGTACTTC. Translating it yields CASSQVGGKGHEQYF.

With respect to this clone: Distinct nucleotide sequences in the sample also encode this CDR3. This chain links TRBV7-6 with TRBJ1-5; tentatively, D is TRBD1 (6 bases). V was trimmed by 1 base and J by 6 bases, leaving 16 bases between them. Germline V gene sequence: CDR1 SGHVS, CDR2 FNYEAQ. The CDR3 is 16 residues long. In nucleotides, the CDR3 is TGTGCCAGCAGCTTAGGGGCACAGGGAACAGGTCAGCCCCAGCATTTT. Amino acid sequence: CASSLGAQGTGQPQHF.

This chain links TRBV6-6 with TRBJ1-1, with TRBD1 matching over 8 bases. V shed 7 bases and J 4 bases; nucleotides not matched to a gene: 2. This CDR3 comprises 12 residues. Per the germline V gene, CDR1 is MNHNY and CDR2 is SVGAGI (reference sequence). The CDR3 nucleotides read TGTGCCAGCAACAGGGGGGGCACTGAAGCTTTCTTT. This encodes CASNRGGTEAFF.

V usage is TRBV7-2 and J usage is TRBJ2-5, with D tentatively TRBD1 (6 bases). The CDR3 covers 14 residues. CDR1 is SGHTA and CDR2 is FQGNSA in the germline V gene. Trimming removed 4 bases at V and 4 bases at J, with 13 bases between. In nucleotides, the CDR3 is TGTGCCAGCAGCTCTACAGGGCCGGGAGAGACCCAGTACTTC. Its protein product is CASSSTGPGETQYF.